This TCR beta chain is from a study of T cells in Graves' hyperthyroidism and ophthalmopathy. Whole-study context: Peripheral blood was acquired at first diagnosis, ahead of any therapy whatsoever.

The source of the PBMCs was about 10 ml of fresh peripheral blood. Concerning this clonotype: Its specificity is unknown.

This CDR3 spans 13 amino acids. Germline lookup yields CDR1 MGHDK and CDR2 SYGVNS. V was trimmed by 6 bases and J by 7 bases, leaving 15 bases between them. Findings and caveats of the study: From stable hyperthyroidism, ophthalmopathy was separated by a 13 V-J model. Blood also held most thyroid clonotypes expanded beyond 0.001.

Amplification of TCR beta CDR3 regions used RNA as the template. A first-round RT-PCR of the TCR CDR3 used the HTBI primer set. TCRdb re-called the multiplex PCR reads through MiXCR, storing one row per CDR3 protein. Of fewer than 450,000 distinct CDR3 sequences in the sample, 13% to 15% are singletons; the top ten hold approximately 19%. The sequence derives from a woman aged 55-75 years with Graves' ophthalmopathy. Specimen: blood. The J gene is TRBJ1-2, the V gene TRBV25-1; D unresolved. The CDR3 region is CASSSRSDLGYTF. CDR3 DNA sequence: TGTGCCAGCAGCTCCCGGTCGGACCTTGGCTACACCTTC.